This is a list of T cell receptor beta chains from one sample in a study of OX40 agonist ivuxolimab in advanced cancers. The repertoire was sequenced with immunoSEQ multiplex PCR; TCRdb's copy has only in-frame clones and lacks some. The sample includes some 100,000 clones, under 90% seen only once; the top ten take 0.95% to 1.2%. The sequenced sample was CD4+ or CD8+ T cells sorted from blood, obtained in a trial of the OX40 agonist ivuxolimab. These receptors were collected from an adult with an advanced solid tumor such as melanoma, head and neck, liver or kidney cancer. Both conserved end residues are part of each CDR3. The D gene is left open where the match is weak. Rows give clone size only sometimes, using once, few, many, or a class for an expanded clone.

TRBV27	TRBJ2-3	TRBD2	NA	CASSALAGGLDTQYF	TGTGCCAGCAGTGCCCTAGCGGGGGGTCTGGATACGCAGTATTTT
TRBV11-2	TRBJ2-3	NA	NA	CASSSVGGLSTDTQYF	TGTGCCAGCAGCTCAGTGGGGGGCTTGAGCACAGATACGCAGTATTTT
TRBV5-1	TRBJ2-5	NA	NA	CASSLSPSQETQYF	TGCGCCAGCAGCTTGTCTCCCAGCCAAGAGACCCAGTACTTC
TRBV5-1	TRBJ2-1	TRBD2	NA	CASSLTGGSSYNEQFF	TGCGCCAGCAGCTTGACGGGCGGGAGCTCCTACAATGAGCAGTTCTTC
TRBV7-3	TRBJ1-3	NA	NA	CASSADGGNTIYF	TGTGCCAGCAGCGCGGACGGTGGAAACACCATATATTTT
TRBV2	TRBJ1-5	NA	NA	CASSGQFRQPQHF	TGTGCCAGCAGCGGACAGTTTCGACAGCCCCAGCATTTT
TRBV6-1	TRBJ2-2	NA	NA	CASRGYGELFF	TGTGCCAGCAGGGGCTACGGGGAGCTGTTTTTT
TRBV4-1	TRBJ1-3	NA	NA	CASSLLGHSSGNTIYF	TGCGCCAGCAGCCTCCTTGGACACAGCTCTGGAAACACCATATATTTT
TRBV5-4	TRBJ1-4	NA	NA	CASSGGKFNEKLFF	TGTGCCAGCAGCGGAGGGAAGTTTAATGAAAAACTGTTTTTT
TRBV27	TRBJ2-2	TRBD2	NA	CASRTGLAGGGYTGELFF	TGTGCCAGCCGTACCGGACTAGCGGGGGGCGGGTACACCGGGGAGCTGTTTTTT
TRBV7-2	TRBJ1-2	NA	NA	CASSLEIGYTF	TGTGCCAGCAGCTTAGAAATTGGCTACACCTTC
TRBV7-2	TRBJ2-1	NA	NA	CASSPRSRGVHEQFF	TGTGCCAGCAGCCCGAGAAGTCGAGGTGTCCATGAGCAGTTCTTC
TRBV7-3	TRBJ2-2	NA	NA	CASSLVVNTGELFF	TGTGCCAGCAGCTTAGTGGTCAACACCGGGGAGCTGTTTTTT
TRBV9	TRBJ1-2	TRBD1	NA	CASSGVVQGNYGYTF	TGTGCCAGCAGCGGAGTGGTACAGGGGAACTATGGCTACACCTTC
TRBV28	TRBJ2-1	NA	once	CASSLGGAHSYNEQFF	TGTGCCAGCAGTTTAGGCGGGGCCCACTCCTACAATGAGCAGTTCTTC
TRBV7-9	TRBJ1-1	NA	few	CASSPSWDMNTEAFF	TGTGCCAGCAGCCCAAGTTGGGACATGAACACTGAAGCTTTCTTT
TRBV9	TRBJ1-3	NA	NA	CASSVGNRGNTIYF	TGTGCCAGCAGCGTAGGCAACAGAGGAAACACCATATATTTT
TRBV10-3	TRBJ2-1	TRBD2	NA	CAISSGLAGLGEQFF	TGTGCCATCAGTTCTGGGCTAGCGGGGCTCGGTGAGCAGTTCTTC
TRBV4-1	TRBJ1-5	NA	NA	CASSQDRMEQPQHF	TGCGCCAGCAGCCAAGACCGGATGGAACAGCCCCAGCATTTT
TRBV19	TRBJ1-2	NA	few	CASSFVGGGYTF	TGTGCCAGTAGTTTCGTTGGGGGCGGCTACACCTTC
TRBV21-1	TRBJ1-6	NA	once	CASSNSMGTVNSPLHF	TGTGCCAGCAGCAATAGTATGGGGACAGTGAATTCACCCCTCCACTTT
TRBV9	TRBJ2-3	NA	NA	CASSVGGTDTQYF	TGTGCCAGCAGCGTAGGGGGCACAGATACGCAGTATTTT
TRBV30	TRBJ1-5	NA	medium-sized	CAWRRPNQPQHF	TGTGCCTGGAGGCGACCGAATCAGCCCCAGCATTTT
TRBV7-2	TRBJ2-2	TRBD1	NA	CASSLGQVGNTGELFF	TGTGCCAGCAGCTTGGGACAGGTGGGGAACACCGGGGAGCTGTTTTTT
TRBV11-2	TRBJ2-3	NA	once	CASSLGGGGPDTQYF	TGTGCCAGCAGCTTAGGAGGGGGGGGACCAGATACGCAGTATTTT
TRBV18	TRBJ2-2	NA	NA	CASSPGRTAGELFF	TGTGCCAGCTCACCTGGCAGGACCGCCGGGGAGCTGTTTTTT
TRBV28	TRBJ1-1	NA	NA	CASSQGGYEAFF	TGTGCCAGCAGTCAAGGGGGTTATGAAGCTTTCTTT
TRBV7-6	TRBJ2-5	TRBD2	NA	CASSFRGDYQETQYF	TGTGCCAGCAGCTTCCGGGGGGACTACCAAGAGACCCAGTACTTC
TRBV9	TRBJ2-3	NA	NA	CASSVVGGADTQYF	TGTGCCAGCAGCGTAGTAGGCGGGGCGGATACGCAGTATTTT
TRBV28	TRBJ2-7	TRBD1	NA	CASSDTGVGTYEQYF	TGTGCCAGCAGTGATACAGGGGTCGGGACCTACGAGCAGTACTTC
TRBV6-5	TRBJ1-2	NA	NA	CASSYEGNYGYTF	TGTGCCAGCAGTTACGAGGGAAACTATGGCTACACCTTC
TRBV15	TRBJ1-6	TRBD1	NA	CATSTGQGVNNSPLHF	TGTGCCACCAGCACCGGACAGGGAGTCAATAATTCACCCCTCCACTTT
TRBV5-1	TRBJ2-1	NA	NA	CASRSGAQREQFF	TGCGCCAGCAGGTCGGGTGCACAACGTGAGCAGTTCTTC
TRBV7-2	TRBJ1-1	TRBD1	NA	CASSPHRGAGTEAFF	TGTGCCAGCAGCCCCCACAGGGGCGCGGGCACTGAAGCTTTCTTT
TRBV7-9	TRBJ1-3	NA	NA	CASSPGPGRGSGNTIYF	TGTGCCAGCAGTCCGGGACCGGGGAGAGGGTCTGGAAACACCATATATTTT
TRBV2	TRBJ1-6	NA	NA	CASSVDLSPLHF	TGTGCCAGCAGTGTAGACCTTTCACCCCTCCACTTT
TRBV4-1	TRBJ1-3	NA	NA	CASSRENSGRSGNTIYF	TGCGCCAGCAGCCGAGAAAACTCCGGGCGCTCTGGAAACACCATATATTTT
TRBV5-1	TRBJ2-5	NA	once	CASSLANGETQYF	TGCGCCAGCAGCTTGGCCAATGGGGAGACCCAGTACTTC
TRBV19	TRBJ1-5	NA	few	CASSTTDRSNQPQHF	TGTGCCAGTAGTACGACCGACAGGAGCAATCAGCCCCAGCATTTT
TRBV7-9	TRBJ2-7	NA	NA	CASSLAGLSYEQYF	TGTGCCAGCAGCTTAGCTGGACTGTCCTACGAGCAGTACTTC
TRBV18	TRBJ1-5	NA	NA	CASSEGSNQPQHF	TGTGCCAGCTCAGAGGGGAGCAATCAGCCCCAGCATTTT
TRBV2	TRBJ2-4	NA	NA	CASVSKNIQYF	TGTGCCAGCGTGAGCAAAAACATTCAGTACTTC
TRBV11-2	TRBJ1-1	NA	NA	CASSSDSLGHVEAFF	TGTGCCAGCAGCTCCGACAGTCTGGGGCACGTAGAAGCTTTCTTT
TRBV28	TRBJ1-1	TRBD1	NA	CASSPPGTGRSTEAFF	TGTGCCAGCAGTCCGCCTGGGACAGGGAGAAGCACTGAAGCTTTCTTT
TRBV6-5	TRBJ2-3	NA	once	CASRGHDTQYF	TGTGCCAGCAGGGGCCATGATACGCAGTATTTT
TRBV30	TRBJ1-1	NA	NA	CAWHAGPAMGTEAFF	TGTGCCTGGCATGCCGGGCCCGCGATGGGAACTGAAGCTTTCTTT
TRBV2	TRBJ2-2	TRBD1	few	CASTKEGTGSGELFF	TGTGCCAGCACCAAAGAGGGGACAGGTTCGGGGGAGCTGTTTTTT
TRBV28	TRBJ2-3	TRBD2	NA	CASSPPSGLTDTQYF	TGTGCCAGCAGTCCCCCTAGCGGACTCACAGATACGCAGTATTTT
TRBV12-1	TRBJ1-1	NA	NA	CASRINRRGPGFGTEAFF	TGTGCCAGCAGGATTAATCGCAGGGGCCCAGGCTTCGGCACTGAAGCTTTCTTT
TRBV6-1	TRBJ1-5	NA	NA	CASSEGNNQPQHF	TGTGCCAGCAGTGAAGGTAACAATCAGCCCCAGCATTTT
TRBV5-1	TRBJ2-1	TRBD2	NA	CASRAERGGRSSYNEQFF	TGCGCCAGCAGAGCGGAGCGGGGGGGCCGAAGCTCCTACAATGAGCAGTTCTTC
TRBV4-1	TRBJ1-2	NA	NA	CASSQDSAGLIGKTNYGYTF	TGCGCCAGCAGCCAAGATAGTGCAGGCCTAATAGGGAAAACTAACTATGGCTACACCTTC
TRBV2	TRBJ1-6	TRBD1	NA	CASNTGGGNSPLHF	TGTGCCAGCAACACAGGGGGCGGTAATTCACCCCTCCACTTT
TRBV12-5	TRBJ1-5	NA	NA	CASGLLQGVGNQPQHF	TGTGCTAGTGGTCTACTCCAGGGAGTAGGCAATCAGCCCCAGCATTTT
TRBV2	TRBJ2-2	TRBD1	few	CASSAAQGAGTGELFF	TGTGCCAGCAGTGCTGCGCAGGGGGCAGGCACCGGGGAGCTGTTTTTT